The TCR beta chain under discussion was sequenced for a study of shared clonotypes between healthy human individuals. Produced via immunoSEQ multiplex PCR; TCRdb's table is partial and in-frame only. There are roughly 2.2 million clones in the sample; just over 90% occur only once, and approximately 0.4% lies in the top ten. The sequence came from a man younger than 30 in good health. Some clones in this sample may be carry-over from other donors' samples. The sample consisted of naive CD4+ T cells from PBMCs. Subset meaning: CD45RA+ positively selected.

The CDR3 region is CASSIDFRAASGYTF. The CDR3 nucleotides read TGTGCCAGTAGTATCGATTTTCGGGCAGCTAGTGGCTACACCTTC. The chain joins TRBV19 to TRBJ1-2; D is undetermined. Germline CDR1 is LNHDA and CDR2 is SQIVND (reference sequence). V was pared by 3 bases and J by 7 bases, with 18 bases between. The CDR3 loop spans 15 amino acids. Based on the CDR3 plus reference TRBV19 and TRBJ1-2, the full variable domain is DGGITQSPKYLFRKEGQNVTLSCEQNLNHDAMYWYRQDPGQGLRLIYYSQIVNDFQKGDIAEGYSVSREKKESFPLTVTSAQKNPTAFYLCASSIDFRAASGYTFGSGTRLTVV.